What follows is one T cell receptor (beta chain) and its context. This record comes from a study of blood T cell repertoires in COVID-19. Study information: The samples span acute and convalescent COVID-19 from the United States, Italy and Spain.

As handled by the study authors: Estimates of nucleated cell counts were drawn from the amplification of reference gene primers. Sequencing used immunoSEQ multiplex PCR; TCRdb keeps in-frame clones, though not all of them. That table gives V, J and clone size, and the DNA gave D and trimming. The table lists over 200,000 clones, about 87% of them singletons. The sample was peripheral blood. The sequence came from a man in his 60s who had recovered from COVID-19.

CDR3 region: CASSIMTAQGGYTF. CDR3 DNA: TGTGCCAGTAGTATAATGACAGCGCAGGGGGGCTACACCTTC. This chain uses TRBV19 with TRBJ1-2; possibly TRBD1 for D (6 bases). V was shortened by 2 bases and J by 8 bases, with 15 bases between the two germline ends. Germline CDR1 and CDR2: LNHDA and SQIVND (reference sequence). CDR3 length equals 14 residues.